These 31 T cell receptor beta chains share one sample of origin, sequenced in a study of tumor-infiltrating lymphocytes in primary liver carcinoma. Joint extraction of RNA and DNA used 20-30 mg of bulk tissue that was unsorted. Reverse transcription of about 500 ng total RNA with a constant-region primer produced TCR beta cDNA. Generation of the TCR beta libraries relied on three nested multiplex PCR rounds using slightly modified ARM-PCR. Use of TRBV1-TRBV30 forward primers with a C-beta reverse primer characterized the first two PCR rounds, which lasted 10 cycles each. MiXCR, run by TCRdb on the multiplex PCR reads, gives a single entry per CDR3 protein. This sample has 55,000 to 70,000 distinct CDR3 sequences, with less than 85% found just once. What was sequenced was liver tumor tissue from sampling region 2. The subset: tumor region T2, inferior pole. These receptors originate from a man in his forties with primary liver carcinoma and hepatitis B virus infection.

The chain couples TRBV30 to TRBJ2-1; 7 nucleotides line up with TRBD2. Germline assignment: CDR1 GTSNPN and CDR2 SVGIG (reference sequence). This CDR3 comprises 13 residues. V trimming: 6 bases; J trimming: 16 bases; junction bases outside the gene matches: 18. CDR3 region: CACSPSGNNVQFF. For the CDR3, the DNA is TGTGCCTGTAGTCCCAGCGGGAACAATGTGCAATTCTTC.

This clonotype is classed as large. The chain couples TRBV29-1 to TRBJ2-5; TRBD1 is a possible D gene (6 bases). Trimming took off 7 bases at V and 5 bases at J, with 17 bases between the two ends. CDR1 is SQVTM, CDR2 ANQGSEA, per germline. This CDR3 has 13 amino acids. The CDR3 sequence is CSGLTQGMETQYF. The CDR3 DNA reads as TGCAGCGGACTCACCCAGGGGATGGAGACCCAGTACTTC.

This clonotype has just a few counts. The chain uses TRBV29-1 and TRBJ1-1; 7 bases agree with TRBD1. This CDR3 has 13 residues. After removal of 7 bases from V and 6 bases from J, the junction contained 11 bases not matched to a gene. Per germline, CDR1 SQVTM and CDR2 ANQGSEA. The CDR3 sequence: CSAQGQLVAEAFF. CDR3 DNA: TGCAGCGCTCAGGGACAGCTGGTGGCTGAAGCTTTCTTT.

A remark on this clonotype: One junction end does not reproduce the germline sequence, and a read error may be involved. The chain employs TRBV5-5 and TRBJ2-3; D is tentatively TRBD1 or TRBD2 (5 bases each). This CDR3 spans 15 amino acids. The germline CDR1 and CDR2 sequences are SGHKS and YYEKEE (reference sequence). The CDR3 loop reads CTSRGTGTYTDTQYF. The CDR3 DNA sequence: TGTACCAGCAGAGGGACCGGCACATACACAGATACGCAGTATTTT. Together with reference TRBV5-5 and TRBJ2-3, the CDR3 gives the full variable domain: DAGVTQSPTHLIKTRGQQVTLRCSPISGHKSVSWYQQVLGQGPQFIFQYYEKEERGRGNFPDRFSARQFPNYSSELNVNALLLGDSALYLCTSRGTGTYTDTQYFGPGTRLTVL.

Ten or more counts support this clonotype. The V call is TRBV6-2 or TRBV6-3, the J call TRBJ2-1, with D perhaps matching TRBD2 (6 bases). Deletions cut 10 bases from V and 3 bases from J, with 16 bases between. Germline V gene data show CDR1 as MNHEY and CDR2 as SVGEGT. The CDR3 loop spans 14 amino acids. The CDR3 protein is CATNPGTYYNEQFF. Written as DNA, the CDR3 is TGTGCCACAAACCCCGGGACTTACTACAATGAGCAGTTCTTC.

The V gene is TRBV11-3, the J gene TRBJ2-5; TRBD1 aligns across 11 bases. Germline V CDR1 and CDR2: SGHNT, YENEEA. V shed 6 bases and J 6 bases; nucleotides not matched to a gene: 9. CDR3 length: 15 amino acids. The CDR3 coding sequence is TGTGCCAGCAGGGACCGCGGGACAGGGGGGAAGACCCAGTACTTC. It codes for CASRDRGTGGKTQYF. The variable domain in full, completed from reference TRBV11-3 and TRBJ2-5, reads EAGVVQSPRYKIIEKKQPVAFWCNPISGHNTLYWYLQNLGQGPELLIRYENEEAVDDSQLPKDRFSAERLKGVDSTLKIQPAELGDSAVYLCASRDRGTGGKTQYFGPGTRLLVL.

The V gene is TRBV11-2, the J gene TRBJ2-2, with unresolved D. In germline, CDR1 is SGHAT, CDR2 FQNNGV. The V end was cut by 2 bases, the J end by 1 base, with 5 bases between. The CDR3 contains 14 residues. Written as DNA, the CDR3 is TGTGCCAGCAGCTTAAATTGGAACACCGGGGAGCTGTTTTTT. Residues: CASSLNWNTGELFF. Together with reference TRBV11-2 and TRBJ2-2, the CDR3 gives the full variable domain: EAGVAQSPRYKIIEKRQSVAFWCNPISGHATLYWYQQILGQGPKLLIQFQNNGVVDDSQLPKDRFSAERLKGVDSTLKIQPAKLEDSAVYLCASSLNWNTGELFFGEGSRLTVL.

This clonotype has only a few counts. The chain employs TRBV11-3 and TRBJ2-3, with D possibly being TRBD2 (6 bases). The CDR3 is made up of 14 amino acids. V lost 6 bases, J lost 2 bases, and 12 bases lay in between. The germline V gene has CDR1 SGHNT and CDR2 YENEEA. The CDR3 spells CASSFRTNTDTQYF. As DNA, the CDR3 is TGTGCCAGCAGTTTCAGGACTAACACAGATACGCAGTATTTT. Drawing the rest from reference TRBV11-3 and TRBJ2-3, the complete variable domain is EAGVVQSPRYKIIEKKQPVAFWCNPISGHNTLYWYLQNLGQGPELLIRYENEEAVDDSQLPKDRFSAERLKGVDSTLKIQPAELGDSAVYLCASSFRTNTDTQYFGPGTRLTVL.

This clonotype was found a few times. The chain links TRBV7-6 to TRBJ2-2, with TRBD2 identical over 7 bases. Germline V gives CDR1 SGHVS, CDR2 FNYEAQ. The V and J ends lost 4 bases and 5 bases, in that order; junction bases with no gene match: 7. CDR3 length equals 15 residues. This CDR3 reads CASSSGLDITGELFF. DNA for the CDR3: TGTGCCAGCAGCTCCGGACTAGATATTACCGGGGAGCTGTTTTTT.

About this clonotype: A read error may produce the germline difference seen at one junction end. This sequence joins TRBV4-1 and TRBJ2-7; D unclear. The CDR3 length is 16 residues. Per germline, CDR1 MGHRA and CDR2 YSYEKL. In DNA, the CDR3 is TGCGCCAGCAGCCAAGATCGAGCAGGTGCCACCCTCGAGCAATACTTC. This gives the protein CASSQDRAGATLEQYF.

Here the CDR3 reads CAIGQTIALAGVTDTQYF. The CDR3 nucleotides are TGCGCCATCGGCCAGACCATTGCCCTAGCGGGGGTCACCGATACGCAGTATTTT. This chain joins TRBV4-1 and TRBJ2-3; 10 bases are a match to TRBD2. Germline V lookup: CDR1 MGHRA, CDR2 YSYEKL. With 10 bases clipped from V and 6 bases from J, the junction kept 22 bases outside the gene matches. The length of the CDR3 is 18 residues.

The chain combines TRBV5-1 with TRBJ2-4; TRBD1 matches 7 bases. There are 17 residues in the CDR3. CDR1 is SGHRS and CDR2 is YFSETQ in the germline V gene. J lost 0 bases, V lost 0 bases, and 6 bases had no gene match. CDR3 DNA: TGCGCCAGCAGCTTGGGAGGGACAGACCTAGCCAAAAACATTCAGTACTTC. Its protein product is CASSLGGTDLAKNIQYF.

The CDR3 sequence is CASSLPGDVRYEQYF. The CDR3 coding sequence is TGTGCCAGCAGCTTACCGGGAGACGTTCGATACGAGCAGTACTTC. The J gene is TRBJ2-7, the V gene TRBV7-2, with D possibly TRBD2 on 6 matching bases. Trimming took 2 bases from V and 4 from J, leaving 15 bases between them. The CDR3 has 15 residues. The germline CDR1 and CDR2 sequences are SGHTA and FQGNSA. Supplemented by reference TRBV7-2 and TRBJ2-7, the full variable domain reads GAGVSQSPSNKVTEKGKDVELRCDPISGHTALYWYRQSLGQGLEFLIYFQGNSAPDKSGLPSDRFSAERTGGSVSTLTIQRTQQEDSAVYLCASSLPGDVRYEQYFGPGTRLTVT.

This chain uses TRBV11-2 with TRBJ2-3, with D possibly matching TRBD2 (6 bases). With 1 base removed from V and 5 bases from J, the gap between germline ends came to 19 bases. Germline CDR1 reads SGHAT; CDR2 reads FQNNGV. This CDR3 has 17 amino acids. DNA of the CDR3: TGTGCCAGCAGCTTAGTCGGCGCGGGGTCGGGTGAAGATACGCAGTATTTT. Residues: CASSLVGAGSGEDTQYF. Complete variable domain (other parts from reference TRBV11-2 and TRBJ2-3): EAGVAQSPRYKIIEKRQSVAFWCNPISGHATLYWYQQILGQGPKLLIQFQNNGVVDDSQLPKDRFSAERLKGVDSTLKIQPAKLEDSAVYLCASSLVGAGSGEDTQYFGPGTRLTVL.

V and J are TRBV5-1 and TRBJ2-5, with TRBD2 matching over 7 bases. The V gene's germline CDR1 is SGHRS and CDR2 YFSETQ. The CDR3 runs to 16 residues. The trim removed 3 bases at V and 1 base at J, leaving 9 bases unmatched. CDR3 bases: TGCGCCAGCAGCTCAGCCGGGCGGGGGATCCAAGAGACCCAGTACTTC. It translates to CASSSAGRGIQETQYF.

Turning to this clonotype: The junction differs from germline at one of its ends, possibly a read error. The rearrangement joins TRBV10-3 to TRBJ1-5; no firm D call. In germline, CDR1 is ENHRY, CDR2 SYGVKD. The CDR3 contains 14 residues. The CDR3 spells CVISEYEGDQAQHF. The CDR3 DNA reads TGTGTCATCAGTGAGTATGAGGGCGATCAGGCTCAGCATTTT.

The gene calls are TRBV4-1 and TRBJ2-7; possible D gene TRBD2, 6 bases. CDR3 length equals 16 residues. Germline V gene sequence: CDR1 MGHRA, CDR2 YSYEKL. Trimming shortened V by 2 bases and J by 4 bases, and 18 bases separated the two germline ends. CDR3: CASSQFLAKPHYEQYF. The CDR3 coding sequence is TGCGCCAGCAGCCAATTCCTAGCGAAGCCACATTACGAGCAGTACTTC.

Concerning this clonotype itself: Sequence at one end of the junction differs from germline and may be a read error. The V and J genes are TRBV6-6 and TRBJ2-2, with D perhaps matching TRBD2 (5 bases). The germline CDR1 and CDR2 sequences are MNHNY and SVGAGI (reference sequence). This CDR3 is 12 amino acids long. The CDR3 nucleotides read TGTGCCAGCAATAAGAGCACCGGGGAGCTGGTTTTT. As protein: CASNKSTGELVF.

The chain uses TRBV2 and TRBJ2-1; TRBD1 is a possible D gene (5 bases). The CDR3 spans 16 residues. Germline V gives CDR1 SNHLY, CDR2 FYNNEI. Trimming took off 3 bases at V and 5 bases at J, with 17 bases between the two ends. The CDR3 DNA sequence: TGTGCCAGCAGTGATCCGACAGCGAGTGGGGACAATGAGCAGTTCTTC. This sequence encodes CASSDPTASGDNEQFF.

A remark on this clonotype: The junction departs from germline at one end; a sequencing error may be responsible. The V gene is TRBV5-4, the J gene TRBJ2-7; D gene unclear. The CDR3 is made up of 13 amino acids. CDR1 and CDR2 from the germline V gene are SGHNT and YYREEE (reference sequence). CDR3 nucleotide sequence: TGTGCCTGCAGCTTGCTGGGTTTCTACGAGCAGTACTTC. Residues: CACSLLGFYEQYF.

This clonotype has a single count. The chain is built from TRBV6-6 and TRBJ1-5; no definite D call. Germline values: CDR1 MNHNY, CDR2 SVGAGI (reference sequence). V was clipped by 5 bases and J by 13 bases, with 18 bases between them. The CDR3 extends over 13 amino acids. The CDR3 spells CASSIFTVGPQHF. In DNA, the CDR3 is TGTGCCAGCAGTATATTCACGGTCGGGCCTCAGCATTTT.

With respect to this clonotype: One end of the junction does not line up with germline, which may come from a read error. V usage is TRBV14 and J usage is TRBJ2-3, with D tentatively TRBD2 (7 bases). CDR1 and CDR2 (germline): SGHDN, FVKESK. This CDR3 spans 17 amino acids. In DNA form, the CDR3 reads TGTGCCAGCAGCCAGGAGGGGGGGACCCTATCCACAGATGCGCAGTATTTT. Translation gives CASSQEGGTLSTDAQYF.

The genes are TRBV11-2 and TRBJ2-5, with D tentatively TRBD1 or TRBD2 (5 bases each). Germline V gene lookup returns CDR1 SGHAT and CDR2 FQNNGV. The CDR3 is 18 amino acids. The ends were cut back, 0 bases at V and 7 bases at J, with 24 bases in the middle. The CDR3 reads CASSLDPWSNRRGGTQYF. The CDR3 DNA is TGTGCCAGCAGCTTAGATCCGTGGTCTAACAGGAGAGGAGGGACCCAGTACTTC. The whole variable domain, remainder taken from reference TRBV11-2 and TRBJ2-5, is EAGVAQSPRYKIIEKRQSVAFWCNPISGHATLYWYQQILGQGPKLLIQFQNNGVVDDSQLPKDRFSAERLKGVDSTLKIQPAKLEDSAVYLCASSLDPWSNRRGGTQYFGPGTRLLVL.

Concerning this clonotype itself: The junction departs from germline at one end; a sequencing error may be responsible. The chain joins TRBV29-1 to TRBJ2-3; 8 nucleotides match TRBD2. Germline loops: CDR1 SQVTM, CDR2 ANQGSEA. This CDR3 is 16 amino acids long. The CDR3 reads CSVAASSSGWAVTQYF. CDR3 nucleotide sequence: TGCAGCGTTGCGGCTTCCTCTAGCGGGTGGGCCGTTACGCAATATTTT.

This clonotype was seen just once. The V gene is TRBV10-2, the J gene TRBJ2-1; D is perhaps TRBD2 (6 bases). Trimming removed 7 bases at V and 0 bases at J, with 13 bases between. CDR1 and CDR2 from the germline V gene are WSHSY and SAAADI. This CDR3 is built from 15 residues. This CDR3 reads CASMEGRGSYNEQFF. The DNA of the CDR3 is TGCGCCAGCATGGAGGGACGAGGCTCCTACAATGAGCAGTTCTTC.

On this clonotype: An end of the junction does not agree with germline; a read error may underlie this. The V gene is TRBV4-3, the J gene TRBJ1-6; tentative D call: TRBD1 (5 bases). The germline CDR1 and CDR2 sequences are LGHNA and YSLEER. The CDR3 is made up of 14 amino acids. The chain's CDR3 is CASSLNRGDSPLNF. CDR3 sequence (DNA): TGCGCCAGCAGCCTTAACCGAGGGGATTCACCCCTCAACTTT.

A word on this clonotype: The CDR3 end shows no conserved phenylalanine or tryptophan, and so a read error is likely. The limits of the CDR3 on the DNA are not certain, so only TCRdb's listed CDR3 is given. V usage is TRBV6-1 and J usage is TRBJ2-5; TRBD1 is the table's D call, not checked against the DNA. The CDR3 is made up of 15 amino acids, end residues included. The germline CDR1 and CDR2 sequences are MNHNS and SASEGT. The CDR3 loop is CASRAQGANQETQYL.

Remarks on this clonotype: The junction does not match germline at one end; this may be a read error. The chain links TRBV11-2 to TRBJ2-5; the D gene is possibly TRBD1 (7 bases). CDR1 and CDR2 from the germline V gene are SGHAT and FQNNGV. The CDR3 runs to 16 residues. The CDR3 sequence: CVSSQTPGRGEETQYF. As DNA, the CDR3 is TGTGTCAGCAGCCAAACTCCTGGCAGGGGGGAAGAGACCCAGTATTTC.

Turning to this clonotype: Since a much larger clone is just one base distant, this may be a read error. This chain connects TRBV6-2 or TRBV6-3 to TRBJ2-7; 12 nucleotides align to TRBD2. The CDR3 extends over 17 amino acids. From germline, CDR1 is MNHEY and CDR2 SVGEGT. CDR3 bases: TGTGCCAGCAGTTACGATGGGAGGACTAGCGGGATCTACGAGCAGCACTTC. This translates into CASSYDGRTSGIYEQHF.

For this clonotype: One base away lies a much larger clone, so this may be a sequencing read error. The chain couples TRBV25-1 to TRBJ2-1, with TRBD1 matching 10 bases. The CDR3 is 16 residues long. From germline, CDR1 is MGHDK and CDR2 SYGVNS. Written as DNA, the CDR3 is TGTGCCAGCACTGAATCAACGATCCGGGACAGGGGTGAGCAGTTCTTC. It yields the protein CASTESTIRDRGEQFF.

This clonotype appeared once. Because the CDR3 is missing its conserved closing phenylalanine or tryptophan, this is likely a read error. CDR3: CATSDATANPTDTQYV. The CDR3 DNA is TGTGCCACCAGTGATGCGACCGCAAATCCCACAGATACGCAGTATGTT. J is TRBJ2-3 and V is TRBV24-1; D unclear. The CDR3 contains 16 residues. Germline lookup yields CDR1 KGHDR and CDR2 SFDVKD. Trimming removed 3 bases at V and 2 bases at J, with 14 bases between.